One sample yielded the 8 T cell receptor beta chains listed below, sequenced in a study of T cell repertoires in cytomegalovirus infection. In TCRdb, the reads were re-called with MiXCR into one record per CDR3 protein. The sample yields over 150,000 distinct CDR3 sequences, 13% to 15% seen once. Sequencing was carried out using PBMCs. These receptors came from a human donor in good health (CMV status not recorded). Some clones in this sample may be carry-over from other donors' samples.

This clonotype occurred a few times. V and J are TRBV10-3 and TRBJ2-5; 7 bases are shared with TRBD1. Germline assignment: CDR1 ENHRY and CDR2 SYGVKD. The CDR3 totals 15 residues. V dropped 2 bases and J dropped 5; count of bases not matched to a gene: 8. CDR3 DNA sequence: TGTGCCATCAGTGAGGACAGGGAGAGATCGGAGACCCAGTACTTC. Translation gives CAISEDRERSETQYF.

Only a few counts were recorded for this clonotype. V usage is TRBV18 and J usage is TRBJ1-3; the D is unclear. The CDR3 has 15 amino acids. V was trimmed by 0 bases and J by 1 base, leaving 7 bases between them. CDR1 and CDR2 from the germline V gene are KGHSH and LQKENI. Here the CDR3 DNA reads TGTGCCAGCTCACCACCGGAGGAATCTGGAAACACCATATATTTT. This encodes CASSPPEESGNTIYF.

The CDR3 protein is CASSFSLTGNSYEQYF. For the CDR3, the DNA is TGTGCCAGCAGCTTCAGCCTTACAGGGAACTCCTACGAGCAGTACTTC. This chain uses TRBV5-6 with TRBJ2-7, with TRBD1 as a possible D gene (6 bases). The ends were cut back, 2 bases at V and 0 bases at J, with 15 bases in the middle. Looked up from germline, CDR1 is SGHDT and CDR2 is YYEEEE. The length of the CDR3 is 16 residues.

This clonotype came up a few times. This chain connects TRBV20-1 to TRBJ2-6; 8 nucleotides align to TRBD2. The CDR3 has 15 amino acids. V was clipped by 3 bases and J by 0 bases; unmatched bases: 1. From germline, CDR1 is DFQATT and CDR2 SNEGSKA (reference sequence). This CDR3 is CSARLAGSGANVLTF. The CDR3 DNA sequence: TGCAGTGCTAGGCTAGCGGGCTCTGGGGCCAACGTCCTGACTTTC.

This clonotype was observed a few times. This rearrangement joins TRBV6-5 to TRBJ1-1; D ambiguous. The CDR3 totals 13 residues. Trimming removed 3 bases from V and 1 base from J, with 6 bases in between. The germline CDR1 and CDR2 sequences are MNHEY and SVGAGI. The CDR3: CASSYKGNTEAFF. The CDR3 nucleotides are TGTGCCAGCAGTTATAAAGGGAACACTGAAGCTTTCTTT.

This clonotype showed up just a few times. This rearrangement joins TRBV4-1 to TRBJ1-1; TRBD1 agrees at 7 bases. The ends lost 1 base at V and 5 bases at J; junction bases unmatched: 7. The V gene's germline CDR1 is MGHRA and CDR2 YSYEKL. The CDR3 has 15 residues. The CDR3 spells CASSQVEGARTEAFF. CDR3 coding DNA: TGCGCCAGCAGCCAAGTTGAGGGGGCGCGAACTGAAGCTTTCTTT.

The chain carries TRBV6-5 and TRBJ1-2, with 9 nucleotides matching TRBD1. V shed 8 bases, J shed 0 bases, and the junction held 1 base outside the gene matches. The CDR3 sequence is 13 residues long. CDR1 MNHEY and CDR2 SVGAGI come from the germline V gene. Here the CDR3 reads CASGQGPNYGYTF. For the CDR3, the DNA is TGTGCCAGCGGACAGGGGCCTAACTATGGCTACACCTTC.

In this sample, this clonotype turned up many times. The CDR3 loop is CASSIPGQTSSYEQYF. The CDR3 nucleotides are TGTGCCAGTAGTATTCCGGGACAGACGAGCTCCTACGAGCAGTACTTC. V gene TRBV19 combines with J gene TRBJ2-7; 7 bases are a match to TRBD1. Trimming took 3 bases from V and 0 from J; bases not matched to a gene: 8. The germline V gene encodes CDR1 LNHDA and CDR2 SQIVND (reference sequence). The CDR3 length is 16 residues.